One and the same sample provided the 5 T cell receptor beta chains below, sequenced in a study of CXCR3-negative and CXCR3-positive naive CD8 T cells. Whole-study results and caveats: The study found more hydrophobic TRB CDR3s in CXCR3-positive naive cells than in CXCR3-negative naive cells.

Each TRB cDNA library was prepared by 5' RACE (with UMI labels). TCRdb reworked the 5' RACE reads into one entry per CDR3 protein, no DNA. The data show 130,000 to 150,000 distinct CDR3 sequences, and the top ten clones hold 0.25% to 0.3%. For these TCRs, the target antigens are not known. Sequencing was carried out using naive CXCR3+ CD8+ T cells from blood. Subset denoted: CD45RO-CCR7+CD27+CD95- naive CD8+ T cells expressing CXCR3 (TNR3+). The receptor set was obtained from a human donor in good health. Some clones in this sample may be carry-over from other donors' samples.

This chain uses TRBV7-9 with TRBJ1-1. CDR3 length: 15 amino acids. Germline V gene data show CDR1 as SEHNR and CDR2 as FQNEAQ (reference sequence). CDR3 amino acids: CASSLVGTENTEAFF.

The V and J genes are TRBV12-3 or TRBV12-4 and TRBJ2-2. CDR3 size: 15 residues. The CDR3 region is CASSLKAANTGELFF.

The J gene is TRBJ2-7, the V gene TRBV6-2 or TRBV6-3; the D gene TCRdb calls, TRBD2, cannot be checked with no DNA. This CDR3 spans 13 amino acids. Germline CDR1 is MNHEY and CDR2 is SVGEGT. Here the CDR3 reads CASTPGTSYEQYF.

V usage is TRBV4-2 and J usage is TRBJ2-7; the TCRdb call, TRBD1, lacks DNA for checking. The CDR3 runs to 14 residues. CDR1 is LGHNA and CDR2 is YNFKEQ in the germline V gene. The CDR3 spells CASSRYGGSYEQYF.

The chain combines TRBV4-1 with TRBJ2-3. CDR1 and CDR2 (germline): MGHRA, YSYEKL. The CDR3 has 14 amino acids. The CDR3 sequence is CASSQWDYTDTQYF.